This T cell receptor beta chain was recovered during a study of cytomegalovirus exposure and HLA in healthy donors. The primer mix had 60 Vbeta and 13 Jbeta primers. Libraries were prepared by immunoSEQ multiplex PCR; TCRdb keeps only in-frame clonotypes and omits some of them. This table has about 120,000 clones, around 79% appearing once. Sequenced input: PBMCs. The clonotype originates from a woman younger than 35 in good health and CMV-seronegative.

The CDR3 loop is CASATVWGRSTDTQYF. The CDR3 nucleotides read TGCGCCAGCGCAACTGTTTGGGGCAGGAGCACAGATACGCAGTATTTT. This rearrangement joins TRBV5-1 to TRBJ2-3; tentative D call: TRBD1 (5 bases). The V end lost 7 bases, the J end lost 0 bases, and 18 bases lay between the germline ends. CDR3 length equals 16 residues. The germline V gene encodes CDR1 SGHRS and CDR2 YFSETQ.